A single sample gave rise to the 10 T cell receptor beta chains below, sequenced in a study of blood T cell repertoires in COVID-19. Clones were sequenced by immunoSEQ multiplex PCR, and TCRdb holds only the in-frame ones, with some missing. The sample lists under 300,000 clones, roughly nine tenths seen once, with 0.95% to 1.5% in the top ten. The sample comprised PBMCs or T cells enriched from blood (not recorded which). These receptors were collected from a human donor in a cohort exposed to, infected with or recovered from COVID-19 (not recorded which). The donor label of this sample is uncertain.

The chain joins TRBV7-9 to TRBJ2-7; 12 bases map to TRBD2. The germline V gene encodes CDR1 SEHNR and CDR2 FQNEAQ (reference sequence). This CDR3 is built from 15 residues. The ends lost 5 bases at V and 3 bases at J; junction bases unmatched: 5. Written as DNA, the CDR3 is TGTGCCAGCAGCCAAGGACTAGCGGGGAGCTACGAGCAGTACTTC. It yields the protein CASSQGLAGSYEQYF.

The chain links TRBV30 to TRBJ1-2; 8 bases match TRBD1. Germline V gene data show CDR1 as GTSNPN and CDR2 as SVGIG (reference sequence). The CDR3 sequence is 13 residues long. V was clipped by 7 bases and J by 6 bases; unmatched bases: 10. The CDR3 is CASRTGRRDGYTF. The CDR3 nucleotides are TGTGCCTCCAGGACAGGGAGAAGGGATGGCTACACCTTC.

This rearrangement joins TRBV19 to TRBJ2-1; unclear D gene. Trimming took 10 bases from V and 5 from J, leaving 6 bases between them. This CDR3 has 10 amino acids. The germline V gene encodes CDR1 LNHDA and CDR2 SQIVND (reference sequence). CDR3 region: CATGNNEQFF. In DNA, the CDR3 is TGTGCCACCGGTAACAATGAGCAGTTCTTC. Drawing the rest from reference TRBV19 and TRBJ2-1, the complete variable domain is DGGITQSPKYLFRKEGQNVTLSCEQNLNHDAMYWYRQDPGQGLRLIYYSQIVNDFQKGDIAEGYSVSREKKESFPLTVTSAQKNPTAFYLCATGNNEQFFGPGTRLTVL.

This chain uses TRBV9 with TRBJ2-3; TRBD2 matches 9 bases. Losses at the gene ends were 5 bases for V and 6 bases for J; bases not matched to a gene: 13. From germline, CDR1 is SGDLS and CDR2 YYNGEE. The CDR3 covers 16 residues. The CDR3 DNA sequence: TGTGCCAGCAGGTCCACCTCGCGGGGGGGGCCCGATACGCAGTATTTT. Protein product: CASRSTSRGGPDTQYF.

This chain joins TRBV28 and TRBJ1-2; D gene unclear. V was trimmed by 7 bases and J by 4 bases, leaving 13 bases between them. There are 13 residues in the CDR3. Germline V gives CDR1 MDHEN, CDR2 SYDVKM. As DNA, the CDR3 is TGTGCCAGCAAATTCCAGAGCGCCTATGGCTACACCTTC. It is translated as CASKFQSAYGYTF.

The V call is TRBV19, the J call TRBJ1-4, with D possibly TRBD1 on 6 matching bases. Looked up from germline, CDR1 is LNHDA and CDR2 is SQIVND (reference sequence). The CDR3 has 14 amino acids. Trimming pared 10 bases from V and 6 bases from J, leaving 18 bases between. CDR3 sequence (DNA): TGTGCCATTTCGAGGACAGCTACTGATGAAAAACTGTTTTTT. It translates to CAISRTATDEKLFF.

This clone appeared once. The V gene is TRBV30, the J gene TRBJ2-1, with a tentative D call TRBD1 (5 bases). Germline loops: CDR1 GTSNPN, CDR2 SVGIG (reference sequence). The length of the CDR3 is 13 residues. Trimming left V 5 bases short and J 4 bases short, with 12 bases between. Written as DNA, the CDR3 is TGTGCCTGGGCGCCCCCAGGGTACAATGAGCAGTTCTTC. It yields the protein CAWAPPGYNEQFF.

The V gene is TRBV19, the J gene TRBJ1-1; D is perhaps TRBD1 (6 bases). Germline loops: CDR1 LNHDA, CDR2 SQIVND (reference sequence). This CDR3 contains 13 residues. V was clipped by 8 bases and J by 6 bases, with 16 bases between them. The chain's CDR3 is CASLVVGGSEAFF. The CDR3, as DNA: TGTGCCAGTTTGGTTGTTGGGGGCTCTGAAGCTTTCTTT.

The chain is built from TRBV19 and TRBJ1-2, with D possibly TRBD1 on 6 matching bases. Germline assignment: CDR1 LNHDA and CDR2 SQIVND (reference sequence). The V gene lost 4 bases and the J gene lost 4 bases, with 16 bases spanning the gap. The CDR3 is made up of 15 amino acids. This chain's CDR3 is CASSRGGAETYGYTF. The CDR3 nucleotides are TGTGCCAGTAGTAGAGGGGGGGCCGAAACCTATGGCTACACCTTC.

This sequence joins TRBV30 and TRBJ2-6; a possible D gene is TRBD1 (5 bases). V was clipped by 5 bases and J by 0 bases, with 8 bases between them. CDR1 and CDR2 (germline): GTSNPN, SVGIG (reference sequence). CDR3 size: 14 residues. The CDR3 is CAWAGISGANVLTF. In DNA, the CDR3 is TGTGCCTGGGCAGGGATCTCTGGGGCCAACGTCCTGACTTTC.